One sample yielded the 3 T cell receptor beta chains listed below, sequenced in a study of cytomegalovirus exposure and HLA in healthy donors. The primer mix had 60 Vbeta and 13 Jbeta primers. Assay: immunoSEQ multiplex PCR; the TCRdb copy retains only in-frame clones and omits some. The sample contains fewer than 180,000 clones, 63% of which appear only once. Sequenced: PBMCs. The receptor set was obtained from a woman aged 55 to 70 in good health and CMV-seropositive.

The chain employs TRBV9 and TRBJ2-3; 8 nucleotides line up with TRBD1. Germline-derived CDR1 and CDR2 are SGDLS and YYNGEE. J gave up 3 bases and V 4 bases, and 16 bases lay outside the gene matches. The CDR3 contains 18 residues. The CDR3 sequence: CASSLEMQGASQTDTQYF. CDR3 in DNA: TGTGCCAGCAGCCTTGAGATGCAGGGGGCTTCCCAAACAGATACGCAGTATTTT.

This clone has only one observation. The rearrangement uses TRBV7-2 and TRBJ2-5, with D tentatively TRBD1 (8 bases). The CDR3 consists of 13 residues. The germline V gene encodes CDR1 SGHTA and CDR2 FQGNSA. V lost 5 bases to trimming and J lost 4 bases, with 11 bases between them. CDR3 DNA sequence: TGTGCCAGCAGCACAGGGGGGGGAGAGACCCAGTACTTC. Protein: CASSTGGGETQYF.

This sequence joins TRBV11-2 and TRBJ2-7; 7 bases map to TRBD2. The CDR3 spans 17 residues. The germline V gene encodes CDR1 SGHAT and CDR2 FQNNGV. V was clipped by 4 bases and J by 5 bases; unmatched bases: 17. In nucleotides, the CDR3 is TGTGCCAGCAGCTATCTACTTGGGCGGGAGATGAACAACGAGCAGTACTTC. Residues: CASSYLLGREMNNEQYF. Full variable domain (missing parts from reference TRBV11-2 and TRBJ2-7): EAGVAQSPRYKIIEKRQSVAFWCNPISGHATLYWYQQILGQGPKLLIQFQNNGVVDDSQLPKDRFSAERLKGVDSTLKIQPAKLEDSAVYLCASSYLLGREMNNEQYFGPGTRLTVT.